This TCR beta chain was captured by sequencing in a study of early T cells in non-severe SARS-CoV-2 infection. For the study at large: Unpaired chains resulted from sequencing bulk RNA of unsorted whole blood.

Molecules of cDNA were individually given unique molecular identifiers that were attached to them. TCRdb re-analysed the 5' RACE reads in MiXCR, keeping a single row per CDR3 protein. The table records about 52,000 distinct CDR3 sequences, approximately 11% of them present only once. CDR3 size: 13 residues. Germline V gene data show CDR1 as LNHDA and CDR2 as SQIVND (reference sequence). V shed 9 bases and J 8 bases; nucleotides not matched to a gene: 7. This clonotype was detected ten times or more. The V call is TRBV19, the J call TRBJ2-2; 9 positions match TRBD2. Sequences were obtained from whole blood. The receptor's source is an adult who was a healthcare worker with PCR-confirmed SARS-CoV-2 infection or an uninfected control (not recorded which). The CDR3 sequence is CASSGLALGELFF. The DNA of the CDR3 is TGTGCCAGCTCGGGACTAGCTCTTGGGGAGCTGTTTTTT.